Described below is a single T cell receptor beta chain sequence and its context. Its antigen is not known. Data came from immunoSEQ multiplex PCR; TCRdb stores just in-frame clones and leaves some out. The table has some 58,000 clones, approximately 91% seen once. This record belongs to a study of OX40 agonist ivuxolimab in advanced cancers. The wider study: The study gave patients intravenous ivuxolimab at 0.01 to 10 mg/kg every 2 weeks. Patients with hepatocellular carcinoma, melanoma, renal cell or head and neck cancer made up the dose-escalation patients. From roughly 20 to 90 years was the age range, with a mean of approximately 63 years, and around 83% were male.

The CDR3 totals 13 residues. CDR1 is SGHTA and CDR2 is FQGTGA in the germline V gene. V was shortened by 6 bases and J by 2 bases, with 11 bases between the two germline ends. Points from the study as a whole: CD8+ T cells averaged more expanded clones than CD4+.

The J gene is TRBJ2-7, the V gene TRBV7-3; D is undetermined. The material sequenced was CD4+ or CD8+ T cells sorted from blood, taken in a trial of the OX40 agonist ivuxolimab. The receptor's source is an adult with an advanced solid tumor such as melanoma, head and neck, liver or kidney cancer. The CDR3: CASRRKHPYEQYF. CDR3 coding DNA: TGTGCCAGCAGGCGAAAACACCCCTACGAGCAGTACTTC.